This TCR beta chain is from a study of response to subunit inactivated influenza vaccine (dated by TCRdb to the late 2010s). Study-level background: Deep quantitative profiling of the T cell receptor repertoire was used in the study to follow responses to a trivalent subunit inactivated influenza vaccine. The full study reports these points: According to the authors, only a limited number of new T cells may be recruited by each seasonal influenza vaccination.

Remarks on this clonotype: There is no known antigen for this receptor. Base qualities are not recorded, but no much larger clone differs from it by a single base.

Library method: RT-PCR. The sequencing machine was an Illumina HiSeq 2500. Through fastp at Q25 and MiXCR, TCRdb rebuilt clones from the public reads, retaining in-frame beta chains. Every entry covers one CDR3 protein and lists the most common genes and DNA from its rows. Here the sample has hundreds of thousands of distinct CDR3 sequences; 10% to 15% occur a single time. The leading ten clones occupy 10% of the sample. The source material was PBMCs from blood, sampled on the day of vaccination. The sequence came from a man over 45 who received an inactivated influenza vaccine. Donor details come from another sample of the same person, matched by shared clones.

DNA sequence: TGTGCCAGCAGTGAAGTTCAGGGGGCGGGTTCACCCCTCCACTTT. It encodes CASSEVQGAGSPLHF. Recombination connected TRBV2 to TRBJ1-6, with 8 bases matching TRBD1. From the cysteine up to the phenylalanine, the CDR3 has a length of 15 residues. This entry keeps only the CDR3 DNA: 45 bases, framed from base 1. The germline V end is reduced by 1 base and the J end by 9 bases; junction bases left unmatched: 5. Reading the germline V gene gives CDR1 SNHLY and CDR2 FYNNEI.